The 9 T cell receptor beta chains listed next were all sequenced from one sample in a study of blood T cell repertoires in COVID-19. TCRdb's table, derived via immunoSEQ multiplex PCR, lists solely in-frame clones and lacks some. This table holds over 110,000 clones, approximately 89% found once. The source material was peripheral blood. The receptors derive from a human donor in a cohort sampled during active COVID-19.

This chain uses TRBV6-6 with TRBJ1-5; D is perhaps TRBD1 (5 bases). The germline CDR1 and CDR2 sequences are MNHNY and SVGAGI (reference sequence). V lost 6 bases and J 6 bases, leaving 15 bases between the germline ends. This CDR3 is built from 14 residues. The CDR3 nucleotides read TGTGCCAGCAGCCTTGTCGGGGGGGGTCAGCCCCAGCATTTT. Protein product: CASSLVGGGQPQHF.

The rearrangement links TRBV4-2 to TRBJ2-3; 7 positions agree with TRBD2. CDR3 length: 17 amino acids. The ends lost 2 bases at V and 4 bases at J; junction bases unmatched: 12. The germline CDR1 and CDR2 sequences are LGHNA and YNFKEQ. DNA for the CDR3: TGTGCCAGCAGCCAAAGTCTAGCTGGGGGGGTTGCAGATACGCAGTATTTT. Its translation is CASSQSLAGGVADTQYF.

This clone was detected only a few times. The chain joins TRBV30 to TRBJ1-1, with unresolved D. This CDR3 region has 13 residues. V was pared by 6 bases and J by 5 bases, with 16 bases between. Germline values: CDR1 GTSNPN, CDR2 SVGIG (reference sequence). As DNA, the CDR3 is TGTGCCTGTGAGACCGTGGAGGGAACTGAAGCTTTCTTT. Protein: CACETVEGTEAFF.

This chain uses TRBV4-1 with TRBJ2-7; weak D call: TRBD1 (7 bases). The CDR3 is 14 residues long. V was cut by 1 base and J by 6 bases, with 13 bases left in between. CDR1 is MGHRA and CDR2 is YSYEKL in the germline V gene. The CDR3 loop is CASSQGHRGGEQYF. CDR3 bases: TGCGCCAGCAGCCAAGGACACAGGGGAGGCGAGCAGTACTTC.

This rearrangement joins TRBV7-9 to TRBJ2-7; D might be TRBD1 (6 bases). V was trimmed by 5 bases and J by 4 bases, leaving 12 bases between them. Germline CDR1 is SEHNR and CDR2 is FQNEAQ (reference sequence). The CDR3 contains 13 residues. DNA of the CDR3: TGTGCCAGCAGCCAGGGGTTTGTTTACGAGCAGTACTTC. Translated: CASSQGFVYEQYF.

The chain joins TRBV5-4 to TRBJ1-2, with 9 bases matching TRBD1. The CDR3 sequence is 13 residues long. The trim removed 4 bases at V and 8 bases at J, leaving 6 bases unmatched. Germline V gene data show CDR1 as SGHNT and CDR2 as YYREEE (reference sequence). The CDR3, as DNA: TGTGCCAGCAGCCGACAGGGGGTCCAAGGCTACACCTTC. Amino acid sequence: CASSRQGVQGYTF.

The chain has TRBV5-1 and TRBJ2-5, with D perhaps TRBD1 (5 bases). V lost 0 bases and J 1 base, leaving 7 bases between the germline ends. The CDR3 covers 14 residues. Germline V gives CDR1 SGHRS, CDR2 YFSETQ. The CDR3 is CASSLEGIQETQYF. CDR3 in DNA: TGCGCCAGCAGCTTGGAGGGGATCCAAGAGACCCAGTACTTC.

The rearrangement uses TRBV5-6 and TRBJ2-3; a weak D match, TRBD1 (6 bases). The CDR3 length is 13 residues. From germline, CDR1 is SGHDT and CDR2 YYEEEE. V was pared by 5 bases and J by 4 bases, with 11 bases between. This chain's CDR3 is CASRTGSPDTQYF. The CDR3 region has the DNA TGTGCCAGCAGAACAGGGTCCCCAGATACGCAGTATTTT.

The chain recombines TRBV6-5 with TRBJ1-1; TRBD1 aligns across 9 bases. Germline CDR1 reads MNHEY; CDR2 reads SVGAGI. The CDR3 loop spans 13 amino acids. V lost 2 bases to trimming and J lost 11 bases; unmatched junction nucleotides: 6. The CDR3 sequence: CASSYETGGWAFF. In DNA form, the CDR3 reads TGTGCCAGCAGTTACGAGACAGGGGGGTGGGCTTTCTTT.